This T cell receptor (beta chain) was recovered during a study of T cells in Graves' hyperthyroidism and ophthalmopathy. Germline V CDR1 and CDR2: SGHTA, FQGNSA. V lost 1 base to trimming and J lost 1 base, with 10 bases between them. The CDR3 is made up of 15 amino acids. The CDR3 regions of TCR beta were amplified from RNA transcripts. The HTBI primer set was used in a first-round RT-PCR of the TCR CDR3. Via MiXCR, TCRdb re-called the multiplex PCR reads, giving one row per CDR3 protein. This sample yields 480,000 or so distinct CDR3 sequences, of which 40% to 50% are seen a single time; about 40% belongs to the top ten. This clonotype occurred many times.

The clonotype was recovered from an adult woman with Graves' disease, either hyperthyroidism or ophthalmopathy (not recorded which). J is TRBJ1-1 and V is TRBV7-2; D remains unclear. The material sequenced was peripheral blood or thyroid tissue (not recorded which). The CDR3 sequence is CASSLVLWSNTEAFF. In DNA form, the CDR3 reads TGTGCCAGCAGCTTAGTACTTTGGTCGAACACTGAAGCTTTCTTT.